In its sample, the clone carrying this T cell receptor (beta chain) was seen a few times. The target antigen is unknown. Combining a sample-barcoded 5' primer with a J-beta primer mix, a second PCR ran for roughly 6 to 12 cycles. In TCRdb, the 5' RACE reads were re-called with MiXCR into one record per CDR3 protein. Of under 2 million distinct CDR3 sequences in the sample, 34% were seen once. This entry belongs to a study of blood T cells in healthy people across ages. Findings and limits, study-wide: The unsorted PBMCs prevented any conclusive comparison of naive versus antigen-experienced cells.

V lost 5 bases to trimming and J lost 5 bases; unmatched junction nucleotides: 4. The CDR3 runs 13 residues. Germline CDR1 reads SGHTA; CDR2 reads FQGNSA. The chain is built from TRBV7-2 and TRBJ2-3, with 7 bases aligning to TRBD1. The clonotype originates from a woman in her 30s in good health. The specimen was blood. For the CDR3, the DNA is TGTGCCAGCAGCGAGGGGGCGAAAGATACGCAGTATTTT. Its translation: CASSEGAKDTQYF. The full variable domain, its missing parts supplied by reference TRBV7-2 and TRBJ2-3, is GAGVSQSPSNKVTEKGKDVELRCDPISGHTALYWYRQSLGQGLEFLIYFQGNSAPDKSGLPSDRFSAERTGGSVSTLTIQRTQQEDSAVYLCASSEGAKDTQYFGPGTRLTVL.